These T cell receptor beta chains were read from a single sample in a study of T cells in Graves' hyperthyroidism and ophthalmopathy. TCRdb recomputed calls from the multiplex PCR reads with MiXCR, one row per CDR3 protein. The sample holds about 600,000 distinct CDR3 sequences; 14% are singletons and the top ten take roughly 7%. The specimen was blood. These receptor sequences come from a woman between 18 and 29 years old with Graves' ophthalmopathy. Both conserved end residues are part of each CDR3. The D gene is left open where the match is weak. Clone sizes are given selectively: once, few, many, or a class where the clone is expanded.

size: few
V: TRBV19
D: .
J: TRBJ2-4
CDR3: CASSPMLAKNIQYF
DNA: TGTGCCAGTAGTCCAATGCTAGCCAAAAACATTCAGTACTTC

size: many
V: TRBV20-1
D: TRBD2
J: TRBJ2-3
CDR3: CSATGTSGSSTDTQYF
DNA: TGCAGTGCCACCGGGACTAGCGGGAGTTCCACAGATACGCAGTATTTT

size: .
V: TRBV20-1
D: TRBD1
J: TRBJ2-7
CDR3: CSASRQGAELGEQYF
DNA: TGCAGTGCTAGTCGGCAGGGGGCGGAGCTGGGGGAGCAGTACTTC

size: many
V: TRBV3-1
D: .
J: TRBJ1-4
CDR3: CASSQAAGARNEKLFF
DNA: TGTGCCAGCAGCCAAGCAGCGGGGGCGCGAAATGAAAAACTGTTTTTT

size: many
V: TRBV7-9
D: TRBD1
J: TRBJ1-4
CDR3: CASSFGQGGATNEKLFF
DNA: TGTGCCAGCAGCTTCGGACAGGGGGGCGCAACTAATGAAAAACTGTTTTTT

size: many
V: TRBV28
D: .
J: TRBJ2-1
CDR3: CASSLRTRGDEQFF
DNA: TGTGCCAGCAGTTTAAGGACCAGAGGGGATGAGCAGTTCTTC

size: many
V: TRBV5-6
D: TRBD2
J: TRBJ2-7
CDR3: CASSLWAGDPGGGEQYF
DNA: TGTGCCAGCAGCTTGTGGGCGGGAGACCCCGGCGGGGGCGAGCAGTACTTC

size: .
V: TRBV9
D: TRBD2
J: TRBJ2-1
CDR3: CASSVAGTSAPLYNEQFF
DNA: TGTGCCAGCAGCGTAGCAGGGACTAGCGCACCTCTCTACAATGAGCAGTTCTTC

size: many
V: TRBV12-3/TRBV12-4
D: .
J: TRBJ1-6
CDR3: CASSQTSLRPLHF
DNA: TGTGCCAGCAGCCAAACGAGCCTCAGGCCCCTCCACTTT

size: few
V: TRBV28
D: TRBD2
J: TRBJ2-2
CDR3: CASSSEWTSGRPDTGELFF
DNA: TGTGCCAGCAGTTCTGAATGGACTAGCGGGAGACCAGACACCGGGGAGCTGTTTTTT

size: .
V: TRBV20-1
D: TRBD1
J: TRBJ1-6
CDR3: CSARHRDSYSPLHF
DNA: TGCAGTGCTAGGCATAGGGACAGTTATTCACCCCTCCACTTT

size: .
V: TRBV7-9
D: .
J: TRBJ1-2
CDR3: CASSLVYPGLPVHAGYTF
DNA: TGTGCCAGCAGCTTAGTTTACCCCGGACTGCCCGTTCACGCTGGCTACACCTTC

size: .
V: TRBV27
D: TRBD1
J: TRBJ1-2
CDR3: CASSLLDRGGYTF
DNA: TGTGCCAGCAGTTTGTTAGACAGGGGTGGCTACACCTTC

size: few
V: TRBV2
D: .
J: TRBJ1-1
CDR3: CASSESDQEEIF
DNA: TGTGCCAGCAGTGAAAGTGATCAGGAGGAAATCTTT

size: many
V: TRBV7-9
D: .
J: TRBJ2-7
CDR3: CASSLSGADEQYF
DNA: TGTGCCAGCAGCTTATCGGGGGCCGACGAGCAGTACTTC

size: many
V: TRBV28
D: .
J: TRBJ2-7
CDR3: CASSLQPSSYEQYF
DNA: TGTGCCAGCAGTCTCCAGCCTTCTTCCTACGAGCAGTACTTC

size: many
V: TRBV20-1
D: TRBD1
J: TRBJ2-7
CDR3: CSARGDRDLYEQYF
DNA: TGCAGTGCTAGGGGCGACAGGGACCTCTACGAGCAGTACTTC

size: many
V: TRBV20-1
D: .
J: TRBJ1-5
CDR3: CSARDPRTAQGQPQHF
DNA: TGCAGTGCTAGAGACCCCCGGACAGCGCAGGGGCAGCCCCAGCATTTT

size: many
V: TRBV5-5
D: TRBD1
J: TRBJ2-3
CDR3: CASSFGTASTDTQYF
DNA: TGTGCCAGCAGCTTCGGGACAGCGAGCACAGATACGCAGTATTTT

size: many
V: TRBV11-2
D: TRBD1
J: TRBJ2-5
CDR3: CASSLDGGQGLGETQYF
DNA: TGTGCCAGCAGCTTAGATGGGGGACAGGGGCTGGGGGAGACCCAGTACTTC

size: many
V: TRBV3-1
D: TRBD2
J: TRBJ2-1
CDR3: CASSQAGAGEDNEQFF
DNA: TGTGCCAGCAGCCAAGCCGGAGCGGGAGAGGACAATGAGCAGTTCTTC

size: many
V: TRBV11-2
D: TRBD2
J: TRBJ2-3
CDR3: CASSPRLAGGTDTQYF
DNA: TGTGCCAGCAGCCCCCGACTAGCGGGAGGGACAGATACGCAGTATTTT

size: few
V: TRBV19
D: .
J: TRBJ2-3
CDR3: CAARGIATDTQYF
DNA: TGTGCTGCCCGGGGGATAGCAACAGATACGCAGTATTTT

size: .
V: TRBV11-3
D: .
J: TRBJ2-6
CDR3: CASSLDVLPKLRGSGANVLTF
DNA: TGTGCCAGCAGCTTAGATGTATTGCCAAAACTTCGGGGCTCTGGGGCCAACGTCCTGACTTTC

size: many
V: TRBV6-1
D: TRBD1
J: TRBJ2-7
CDR3: CASSETGFYEQYF
DNA: TGTGCCAGCAGTGAGACAGGGTTCTACGAGCAGTACTTC

size: many
V: TRBV20-1
D: .
J: TRBJ1-4
CDR3: CSARERGVTDEKLFF
DNA: TGCAGTGCTAGAGAGAGGGGAGTAACAGATGAAAAACTGTTTTTT

size: many
V: TRBV6-1
D: TRBD1
J: TRBJ2-5
CDR3: CASSYGRTGGLQETQYF
DNA: TGTGCCAGCAGTTACGGGCGGACAGGGGGCCTCCAAGAGACCCAGTACTTC

size: many
V: TRBV15
D: .
J: TRBJ2-3
CDR3: CATSREGPHTQYF
DNA: TGTGCCACCAGCAGAGAGGGACCCCATACGCAGTATTTT

size: many
V: TRBV2
D: .
J: TRBJ2-7
CDR3: CASTLSYEQYF
DNA: TGTGCCAGCACTCTCTCCTACGAGCAGTACTTC

size: many
V: TRBV3-1
D: TRBD1
J: TRBJ2-1
CDR3: CASSQAGTGINEQFF
DNA: TGTGCCAGCAGCCAGGCCGGGACAGGAATCAATGAGCAGTTCTTC